The 21 T cell receptor beta chains below come from one sample, sequenced in a study of cytomegalovirus exposure and HLA in healthy donors. Researchers ran the PCR with 60 Vbeta and 13 Jbeta primers. Libraries were prepared by immunoSEQ multiplex PCR; TCRdb keeps only in-frame clonotypes and omits some of them. The sample has some 200,000 clones; about an eighth are singletons. Source material: PBMCs. Source of these receptors: a man aged 45 to 65 in good health and CMV-seropositive.

The gene calls are TRBV27 and TRBJ1-4; D gene unclear. Germline lookup yields CDR1 MNHEY and CDR2 SMNVEV (reference sequence). The CDR3 is made up of 14 amino acids. V lost 4 bases and J lost 0, with 6 bases in between. CDR3 amino acids: CASSYAATNEKLFF. CDR3 bases: TGTGCCAGCAGTTATGCGGCAACTAATGAAAAACTGTTTTTT.

This clone was found a few times. This chain uses TRBV5-1 with TRBJ1-2, with 10 bases that match TRBD1. Trimming removed 4 bases from V and 1 base from J; junction bases left unmatched: 4. This CDR3 is built from 15 residues. The V gene's germline CDR1 is SGHRS and CDR2 YFSETQ. In nucleotides, the CDR3 is TGCGCCAGCAGCGCTCGGACAGGGGGTAACTATGGCTACACCTTC. It specifies CASSARTGGNYGYTF.

The V gene is TRBV4-3, the J gene TRBJ1-2, with D perhaps TRBD1 (5 bases). The CDR3 is 15 amino acids. Trimming shortened V by 3 bases and J by 6 bases, and 17 bases separated the two germline ends. The V gene's germline CDR1 is LGHNA and CDR2 YSLEER. CDR3 nucleotide sequence: TGCGCCAGCAGCCAGGAAGCTAGGAGGGGAAATGGCTACACCTTC. It specifies CASSQEARRGNGYTF.

The rearrangement joins TRBV14 to TRBJ2-1, with TRBD1 matching 7 bases. CDR3 length equals 16 residues. Trimming cost V 4 bases and J 4 bases; bases outside gene matches: 10. Germline-derived CDR1 and CDR2 are SGHDN and FVKESK. CDR3 region: CASSLDRDSSYNEQFF. CDR3 in DNA: TGTGCCAGCAGCCTTGACCGGGACAGCAGTTACAATGAGCAGTTCTTC. The variable domain in full, completed from reference TRBV14 and TRBJ2-1, reads EAGVTQFPSHSVIEKGQTVTLRCDPISGHDNLYWYRRVMGKEIKFLLHFVKESKQDESGMPNNRFLAERTGGTYSTLKVQPAELEDSGVYFCASSLDRDSSYNEQFFGPGTRLTVL.

The chain recombines TRBV11-2 with TRBJ1-5, with a weak D call TRBD1 (5 bases). CDR3 length: 14 amino acids. Germline-derived CDR1 and CDR2 are SGHAT and FQNNGV. Trimming cost V 1 base and J 2 bases, with 6 bases left between them. CDR3 in amino acids: CASSLGGGNQPQHF. The CDR3 DNA sequence: TGTGCCAGCAGCTTAGGGGGGGGCAATCAGCCCCAGCATTTT.

The gene calls are TRBV18 and TRBJ2-1, with TRBD2 identical over 9 bases. Germline V CDR1 and CDR2: KGHSH, LQKENI. The CDR3 has 15 residues. With 3 bases clipped from V and 6 bases from J, the junction kept 6 bases outside the gene matches. CDR3 in DNA: TGTGCCAGCTCACCGCCGGGACTAGCAGGCAATGAGCAGTTCTTC. Its protein product is CASSPPGLAGNEQFF.

The sample holds a few counts of this clone. The V call is TRBV28, the J call TRBJ1-4; D unresolved. This CDR3 has 15 residues. The V gene's germline CDR1 is MDHEN and CDR2 SYDVKM. Trimming removed 5 bases at V and 0 bases at J, with 10 bases between. The CDR3 protein is CASSAYSATNEKLFF. Here the CDR3 DNA reads TGTGCCAGCAGTGCCTACAGTGCAACTAATGAAAAACTGTTTTTT.

Regarding this clone: The sample contains more than one DNA sequence encoding this CDR3. The rearrangement joins TRBV28 to TRBJ2-5; 7 nucleotides line up with TRBD1. Losses at the gene ends were 2 bases for V and 2 bases for J; bases not matched to a gene: 2. This CDR3 has 14 residues. The germline gives CDR1 MDHEN, CDR2 SYDVKM. CDR3 amino acids: CASSLRTGQETQYF. CDR3 nucleotide sequence: TGTGCCAGCAGTTTAAGGACAGGTCAAGAGACCCAGTACTTC.

This clone was counted a few times. The chain employs TRBV4-3 and TRBJ2-7, with a tentative D call TRBD2 (5 bases). Germline V gene sequence: CDR1 LGHNA, CDR2 YSLEER. V shed 1 base and J shed 1 base, with 11 bases lying between them. The CDR3 runs 15 residues. CDR3 DNA: TGCGCCAGCAGCCAAGGTGAGGGAGCGTCCTACGAGCAGTACTTC. It encodes CASSQGEGASYEQYF.

This sequence joins TRBV7-6 and TRBJ2-1; perhaps TRBD1 as D (5 bases). Germline lookup yields CDR1 SGHVS and CDR2 FNYEAQ. This CDR3 has 16 residues. Trimming shortened V by 4 bases and J by 7 bases, and 20 bases separated the two germline ends. Here the CDR3 reads CASSSMTAESSNEQFF. The CDR3 region has the DNA TGTGCCAGCAGCTCAATGACAGCAGAAAGCTCTAATGAGCAGTTCTTC.

The sample holds a few counts of this clone. This chain connects TRBV7-8 to TRBJ1-5, with TRBD1 as a possible D gene (5 bases). Trimming left V 3 bases short and J 9 bases short, with 21 bases between. From germline, CDR1 is SGHVS and CDR2 FQNEAQ. The CDR3 is 16 residues long. CDR3 amino acids: CASSFSGHQGSTPQHF. CDR3 nucleotides: TGTGCCAGCAGCTTCTCTGGACACCAGGGTTCTACGCCCCAGCATTTT.

In regard to this clone: This is likely a read error, given that the CDR3 carries no conserved phenylalanine or tryptophan at its end. This chain links TRBV6-5 with TRBJ1-2; 8 bases match TRBD1. V lost 4 bases to trimming and J lost 8 bases; unmatched junction nucleotides: 15. CDR3 length: 16 amino acids. The germline V gene encodes CDR1 MNHEY and CDR2 SVGAGI. CDR3 sequence reads: CASSSTLGQASEGYTL. CDR3 DNA sequence: TGTGCCAGCAGTTCTACTCTGGGACAGGCTTCGGAAGGCTACACCTTA.

The rearrangement uses TRBV7-9 and TRBJ1-5; no clear D gene. CDR1 SEHNR and CDR2 FQNEAQ come from the germline V gene (reference sequence). This CDR3 comprises 12 residues. Trimming left V 5 bases short and J 5 bases short, with 7 bases between. The DNA of the CDR3 is TGTGCCAGCAGCCTGGCGGATCAGCCCCAGCATTTT. It is translated as CASSLADQPQHF.

This clone was observed a few times. The CDR3 region is CASSALGPGDPYEQYF. The CDR3 DNA is TGTGCCAGCAGCGCCCTGGGTCCAGGGGACCCCTACGAGCAGTACTTC. This chain uses TRBV5-6 with TRBJ2-7; a possible D gene is TRBD1 (6 bases). Germline V gives CDR1 SGHDT, CDR2 YYEEEE. With 4 bases removed from V and 2 bases from J, the gap between germline ends came to 19 bases. The CDR3 extends over 16 amino acids. The entire variable domain, with the rest obtained from reference TRBV5-6 and TRBJ2-7, is as follows: DAGVTQSPTHLIKTRGQQVTLRCSPKSGHDTVSWYQQALGQGPQFIFQYYEEEERQRGNFPDRFSGHQFPNYSSELNVNALLLGDSALYLCASSALGPGDPYEQYFGPGTRLTVT.

The chain joins TRBV5-1 to TRBJ2-3; 9 bases line up with TRBD1. The CDR3 has 15 residues. Germline values: CDR1 SGHRS, CDR2 YFSETQ. Unmatched junction bases numbered 7, after V lost 5 bases and J lost 3 bases. The CDR3 sequence: CASRPTGGRTDTQYF. The CDR3 bases are TGCGCCAGCAGACCGACAGGGGGGAGGACAGATACGCAGTATTTT. Combining the CDR3 with reference TRBV5-1 and TRBJ2-3 gives the whole variable domain KAGVTQTPRYLIKTRGQQVTLSCSPISGHRSVSWYQQTPGQGLQFLFEYFSETQRNKGNFPGRFSGRQFSNSRSEMNVSTLELGDSALYLCASRPTGGRTDTQYFGPGTRLTVL.

In its sample, this clone was seen a few times. The chain joins TRBV7-9 to TRBJ1-1; TRBD1 is a possible D gene (6 bases). The CDR3 runs 12 residues. V dropped 10 bases and J dropped 6 bases, with 15 bases sitting between them. The germline V gene has CDR1 SEHNR and CDR2 FQNEAQ (reference sequence). CDR3 DNA: TGTGCCACACAACGGGGGGCGGCTGAAGCTTTCTTT. Translating gives CATQRGAAEAFF.

The V call is TRBV11-3, the J call TRBJ1-1, with 7 bases identical to TRBD1. From germline, CDR1 is SGHNT and CDR2 YENEEA. V lost 3 bases to trimming and J lost 3 bases; unmatched junction nucleotides: 4. The CDR3 spans 14 residues. The CDR3 loop is CASSFTGVDTEAFF. The CDR3 bases are TGTGCCAGCAGCTTCACAGGGGTGGACACTGAAGCTTTCTTT.

This chain uses TRBV15 with TRBJ2-5; the match to TRBD1 covers 11 bases. V was pared by 2 bases and J by 4 bases, with 3 bases of the junction left unmatched. The germline CDR1 and CDR2 sequences are LNHNV and YYDKDF (reference sequence). The CDR3 sequence is 15 residues long. The CDR3 here is CATSRPGQGGETQYF. The CDR3 DNA sequence: TGTGCCACCAGCAGACCGGGACAGGGGGGAGAGACCCAGTACTTC.

The rearrangement joins TRBV7-9 to TRBJ2-5; 7 nucleotides match TRBD1. CDR3 length: 15 residues. Germline CDR1 reads SEHNR; CDR2 reads FQNEAQ (reference sequence). With 4 bases clipped from V and 0 bases from J, the junction kept 5 bases outside the gene matches. CDR3 residues: CASSSTGEYQETQYF. The CDR3 DNA follows: TGTGCCAGCAGCTCCACAGGGGAGTACCAAGAGACCCAGTACTTC.

This clone has ten or more counts. The chain links TRBV7-9 to TRBJ1-5, with D unclear. Deletions cut 1 base from V and 6 bases from J, with 13 bases between. Germline V lookup: CDR1 SEHNR, CDR2 FQNEAQ (reference sequence). CDR3 size: 15 residues. CDR3: CASSLEGGRAQPQHF. CDR3 nucleotides: TGTGCCAGCAGCTTAGAGGGCGGGAGGGCTCAGCCCCAGCATTTT.

Details on this clone: One junction end disagrees with the germline gene, perhaps due to a read error. V gene TRBV7-9 combines with J gene TRBJ2-2; 10 positions match TRBD1. The germline V gene has CDR1 SEHNR and CDR2 FQNEAQ (reference sequence). The CDR3 extends over 17 amino acids. The CDR3 region is CASSQDIGQGDTGELFF. The CDR3 DNA reads as TGCGCCAGCAGCCAAGATATCGGACAGGGGGACACCGGGGAGCTGTTTTTT.